This T cell receptor (beta chain) emerged from a study of beta chain features in type 1 diabetes. For the study at large: Healthy donors and patients had similar age, gender and cell yields. Overall study results and limits: High TCR expression in some cells could lead to their over-representation in cDNA sequencing. Type 1 diabetes patients had TCRB CDR3s that were shorter (moderately but significantly so) in all four CD4+ subsets.

As every portion of the isolated RNA was reverse transcribed, the sequencing read expressed TCRB transcripts. An average approximately 3.7 million reads came from naive, central memory and regulatory T cell samples. The method was immunoSEQ multiplex PCR; TCRdb's version includes in-frame clones alone and lacks a portion of them. The sample has around 40,000 clones; over 60% are singletons. This clone was counted between two and nine times. The antigen is not known. Cells sorted by CD45RO/CCR7/CD25/CD127/CD95/CD27 comprised CD4+ naive, central memory, regulatory and stem cell-like memory cells. The sequenced material came from Tregs from blood. The sequence was collected from a woman between 18 and 29 years old with type 1 diabetes.

CDR3 in DNA: TGTGCCAGCAGCTTAGGGGTCCGGCGGGGAGGCTACAATGAGCAGTTCTTC. This encodes CASSLGVRRGGYNEQFF. V and J are TRBV7-2 and TRBJ2-1; possibly TRBD2 for D (6 bases). CDR3 length: 17 residues. CDR1 and CDR2 from the germline V gene are SGHTA and FQGNSA. V lost 1 base, J lost 3 bases, and 16 bases lay in between.